This entry lists 32 T cell receptor beta chains sequenced from one sample in a study of blood T cell repertoires in COVID-19. Generated by immunoSEQ multiplex PCR, the TCRdb table keeps only in-frame clones and is missing some. There are roughly 76,000 clones in the sample; approximately 90% occur only once, and approximately 4.8% lies in the top ten. The sample was peripheral blood. The receptors stem from a woman aged 55-75 years with active COVID-19.

The rearrangement joins TRBV4-1 to TRBJ2-1, with 10 nucleotides matching TRBD2. Germline loops: CDR1 MGHRA, CDR2 YSYEKL. CDR3 length equals 17 residues. Losses at the gene ends were 6 bases for V and 6 bases for J; bases not matched to a gene: 14. The CDR3 sequence: CASRYTSGMTYFNEQFF. DNA of the CDR3: TGCGCCAGCAGGTACACTAGCGGGATGACTTACTTCAATGAGCAGTTCTTC.

The genes are TRBV5-5 and TRBJ1-3; D may be TRBD1 (6 bases). V was cut by 2 bases and J by 0 bases, with 18 bases left in between. The CDR3 consists of 18 residues. Germline V gene lookup returns CDR1 SGHKS and CDR2 YYEKEE (reference sequence). In DNA, the CDR3 is TGTGCCAGCAGCTTTACCCCTCCCCGAGGGGGCTCTGGAAACACCATATATTTT. Protein product: CASSFTPPRGGSGNTIYF. Filled out from reference TRBV5-5 and TRBJ1-3, the complete variable domain reads DAGVTQSPTHLIKTRGQQVTLRCSPISGHKSVSWYQQVLGQGPQFIFQYYEKEERGRGNFPDRFSARQFPNYSSELNVNALLLGDSALYLCASSFTPPRGGSGNTIYFGEGSWLTVV.

The table lists this clone with a count of one. The chain joins TRBV29-1 to TRBJ2-7; 9 bases fit TRBD2. The germline V gene encodes CDR1 SQVTM and CDR2 ANQGSEA. The CDR3 is made up of 11 amino acids. V was clipped by 6 bases and J by 3 bases; unmatched bases: 0. The CDR3 reads CSVTSGYEQYF. As DNA, the CDR3 is TGCAGCGTGACTAGCGGCTACGAGCAGTACTTC.

This clone was detected only once. The V and J genes are TRBV18 and TRBJ2-3; D unclear. CDR3 length: 13 residues. The ends were cut back, 2 bases at V and 3 bases at J, with 6 bases in the middle. Germline V lookup: CDR1 KGHSH, CDR2 LQKENI. The CDR3 is CASSPSLTDTQYF. The CDR3 DNA is TGTGCCAGCTCACCATCGTTAACAGATACGCAGTATTTT.

The chain is built from TRBV7-8 and TRBJ2-4, with a tentative D call TRBD1 (7 bases). Germline V gives CDR1 SGHVS, CDR2 FQNEAQ. The V end was cut by 1 base, the J end by 11 bases, with 24 bases between. The CDR3 totals 17 residues. CDR3 residues: CASSLVGGTAPGVVQYF. The DNA of the CDR3 is TGTGCCAGCAGCTTAGTAGGAGGGACAGCCCCCGGTGTCGTTCAGTACTTC.

The chain combines TRBV6-5 with TRBJ1-1; 7 nucleotides align to TRBD1. Unmatched junction bases numbered 6, after V lost 7 bases and J lost 4 bases. CDR1 and CDR2 (germline): MNHEY, SVGAGI. This CDR3 region has 13 residues. The CDR3 reads CASKEDRITEAFF. CDR3 coding DNA: TGTGCCAGCAAGGAGGACAGGATCACTGAAGCTTTCTTT.

Concerning this clone itself: Sequence at one end of the junction differs from germline and may be a read error. The genes are TRBV7-9 and TRBJ2-7, with a weak D call TRBD1 (6 bases). This CDR3 spans 11 amino acids. Germline V CDR1 and CDR2: SEHNR, FQNEAQ (reference sequence). In DNA form, the CDR3 reads TGTGCCAGCAGCCTCCTGGGGGACACCAGTTTC. Translating gives CASSLLGDTSF.

Of note for this clone: The sample contains more than one DNA sequence encoding this CDR3. The chain combines TRBV5-1 with TRBJ2-7, with 8 positions matching TRBD1. CDR1 and CDR2 (germline): SGHRS, YFSETQ. There are 13 residues in the CDR3. V lost 3 bases and J lost 3; bases outside the gene matches: 2. CDR3 residues: CASSSGQGYEQYF. The DNA of the CDR3 is TGCGCCAGCAGCTCTGGACAGGGCTACGAGCAGTACTTC. The whole variable domain, filled in from reference TRBV5-1 and TRBJ2-7, reads KAGVTQTPRYLIKTRGQQVTLSCSPISGHRSVSWYQQTPGQGLQFLFEYFSETQRNKGNFPGRFSGRQFSNSRSEMNVSTLELGDSALYLCASSSGQGYEQYFGPGTRLTVT.

This chain links TRBV4-2 with TRBJ2-1, with D perhaps matching TRBD1 (5 bases). V was shortened by 0 bases and J by 7 bases, with 10 bases between the two germline ends. The CDR3 is made up of 14 amino acids. The germline CDR1 and CDR2 sequences are LGHNA and YNFKEQ. CDR3 protein: CASSQEGAINEQFF. CDR3 DNA sequence: TGTGCCAGCAGCCAAGAAGGGGCGATAAATGAGCAGTTCTTC.

This clone was observed once. This chain uses TRBV27 with TRBJ2-3; 14 positions match TRBD2. Losses at the gene ends were 1 base for V and 2 bases for J; bases not matched to a gene: 8. CDR1 is MNHEY and CDR2 is SMNVEV in the germline V gene (reference sequence). This CDR3 is built from 19 residues. CDR3 amino acids: CASSLFSPGLAGDTDTQYF. The CDR3 DNA follows: TGTGCCAGCAGTTTATTTTCCCCGGGACTAGCGGGAGACACAGATACGCAGTATTTT.

The rearrangement uses TRBV5-8 and TRBJ2-6, with D uncertain. The CDR3 consists of 16 residues. Trimming pared 4 bases from V and 2 bases from J, leaving 13 bases between. From germline, CDR1 is SGHTS and CDR2 YDEGEE. CDR3 sequence (DNA): TGTGCCAGCAGCCCCCCGCGGCCAGCTGGGGCCAACGTCCTGACTTTC. It yields the protein CASSPPRPAGANVLTF.

The genes are TRBV11-3 and TRBJ2-1; tentatively, D is TRBD1 (5 bases). Trimming pared 1 base from V and 4 bases from J, leaving 8 bases between. Germline lookup yields CDR1 SGHNT and CDR2 YENEEA. The CDR3 is made up of 14 amino acids. CDR3 residues: CASSLGQIYNEQFF. The CDR3, as DNA: TGTGCCAGCAGCTTAGGACAGATTTACAATGAGCAGTTCTTC.

The chain carries TRBV11-2 and TRBJ2-1; possible D gene TRBD1, 6 bases. Trimming took off 1 base at V and 8 bases at J, with 15 bases between the two ends. Germline CDR1 is SGHAT and CDR2 is FQNNGV. The CDR3 loop spans 15 amino acids. The chain's CDR3 is CASSLGRGIYDEQFF. CDR3 nucleotides: TGTGCCAGCAGCTTAGGCAGGGGTATATACGATGAGCAGTTCTTC.

The V and J genes are TRBV2 and TRBJ2-5; the D gene is possibly TRBD1 (6 bases). The CDR3 runs to 15 residues. V shed 7 bases and J shed 2 bases, with 17 bases lying between them. Germline loops: CDR1 SNHLY, CDR2 FYNNEI. The CDR3 protein is CASNQQGLSQETQYF. CDR3 nucleotides: TGTGCCAGCAACCAACAGGGCTTGTCGCAAGAGACCCAGTACTTC.

Only one count was recorded for this clone. The rearrangement uses TRBV28 and TRBJ2-1, with 9 bases that match TRBD2. V lost 5 bases and J lost 7; bases outside the gene matches: 15. The CDR3 has 17 amino acids. CDR1 and CDR2 (germline): MDHEN, SYDVKM. The CDR3 protein is CASSPPVGSGRSNEQFF. The CDR3, as DNA: TGTGCCAGCAGTCCTCCCGTAGGAAGCGGGAGGTCGAATGAGCAGTTCTTC.

The chain has TRBV5-1 and TRBJ2-7; 11 bases map to TRBD2. With V trimmed by 5 bases and J by 3 bases, 4 bases remained unmatched. The CDR3 loop spans 14 amino acids. Germline V gene data show CDR1 as SGHRS and CDR2 as YFSETQ. The CDR3 DNA follows: TGCGCCAGCAGGACCGGGACTAGCGGCTACGAGCAGTACTTC. Translating gives CASRTGTSGYEQYF.

CDR3 sequence (DNA): TGTGCCAGCAAAGTACAGGGATCTGGGGCCAACGTCCTGACTTTC. Encoded protein: CASKVQGSGANVLTF. The chain couples TRBV6-4 to TRBJ2-6, with D possibly TRBD1 on 6 matching bases. Trimming pared 7 bases from V and 1 base from J, leaving 11 bases between. Germline V gene data show CDR1 as MRHNA and CDR2 as SNTAGT. This CDR3 is 15 amino acids long.

The CDR3 reads CASSIVKNTGELFF. CDR3 bases: TGTGCCAGTAGTATAGTAAAGAACACCGGGGAGCTGTTTTTT. The chain couples TRBV19 to TRBJ2-2; D remains ambiguous. The CDR3 loop spans 14 amino acids. The V gene lost 1 base and the J gene lost 1 base, with 4 bases spanning the gap. CDR1 is LNHDA, CDR2 SQIVND, per germline (reference sequence).

The gene calls are TRBV10-1 and TRBJ2-7; 7 bases agree with TRBD1. CDR3 size: 13 residues. The V gene's germline CDR1 is WNHNN and CDR2 SYGVQD (reference sequence). The J segment lost 3 bases and the V segment lost 4 bases, leaving 3 bases of the junction unmatched. The DNA for the CDR3 is TGCGCCAGCAGTGTGAACAGGGGCTACGAGCAGTACTTC. Its translation: CASSVNRGYEQYF.

V is TRBV7-2 and J is TRBJ1-2; D is perhaps TRBD1 (6 bases). Germline V CDR1 and CDR2: SGHTA, FQGNSA. V gave up 1 base and J gave up 5 bases, with 14 bases separating them. The CDR3 has 15 residues. The CDR3 spells CASSLEGFQGYGYTF. CDR3 in DNA: TGTGCCAGCAGCTTAGAAGGGTTTCAGGGGTATGGCTACACCTTC.

The gene calls are TRBV15 and TRBJ2-7; D gene ambiguous. The length of the CDR3 is 13 residues. V shed 2 bases and J shed 1 base, with 6 bases lying between them. Germline V lookup: CDR1 LNHNV, CDR2 YYDKDF (reference sequence). The CDR3 loop is CATSRTRSYEQYF. In DNA form, the CDR3 reads TGTGCCACCAGCAGAACCAGATCCTACGAGCAGTACTTC. Full variable domain (rest looked up from reference TRBV15 and TRBJ2-7): DAMVIQNPRYQVTQFGKPVTLSCSQTLNHNVMYWYQQKSSQAPKLLFHYYDKDFNNEADTPDNFQSRRPNTSFCFLDIRSPGLGDTAMYLCATSRTRSYEQYFGPGTRLTVT.

This rearrangement joins TRBV7-8 to TRBJ2-1, with TRBD2 matching over 7 bases. Germline-derived CDR1 and CDR2 are SGHVS and FQNEAQ. V dropped 5 bases and J dropped 6; count of bases not matched to a gene: 13. The CDR3 spans 16 residues. The DNA for the CDR3 is TGTGCCAGCAGCCTCGAGGTTAGCGGGTGGATCAATGAGCAGTTCTTC. Translating gives CASSLEVSGWINEQFF.

The V gene is TRBV5-4, the J gene TRBJ2-1; possible D gene TRBD2, 6 bases. CDR3 size: 11 residues. The germline V and J ends were trimmed by 6 bases and 9 bases, with 10 bases remaining between them. In germline, CDR1 is SGHNT, CDR2 YYREEE (reference sequence). The CDR3 sequence: CASILSGEQFF. In nucleotides, the CDR3 is TGTGCCAGCATCCTTAGCGGTGAGCAGTTCTTC.

The chain combines TRBV7-2 with TRBJ2-3; 9 bases fit TRBD2. Germline loops: CDR1 SGHTA, CDR2 FQGNSA. Trimming removed 1 base from V and 5 bases from J; junction bases left unmatched: 7. The CDR3 is 16 amino acids. The CDR3 sequence: CASSLGVAGGEDTQYF. CDR3 nucleotide sequence: TGTGCCAGCAGCTTAGGGGTGGCGGGGGGGGAAGATACGCAGTATTTT.

V gene TRBV5-1 combines with J gene TRBJ1-6; 8 bases fit TRBD1. Looked up from germline, CDR1 is SGHRS and CDR2 is YFSETQ. V gave up 2 bases and J gave up 5 bases; unmatched junction bases: 6. This CDR3 is 16 amino acids long. The CDR3 nucleotides read TGCGCCAGCAGCTTTGCTGACAGGGGCAATAATTCACCCCTCCACTTT. Residues: CASSFADRGNNSPLHF.

The gene calls are TRBV7-9 and TRBJ2-2; a possible D gene is TRBD1 (6 bases). V lost 6 bases and J 5 bases, leaving 13 bases between the germline ends. The CDR3 totals 14 residues. Germline V CDR1 and CDR2: SEHNR, FQNEAQ (reference sequence). In nucleotides, the CDR3 is TGTGCCAGCAGTAAACAGGGTGGAACCGGGGAGCTGTTTTTT. Its translation is CASSKQGGTGELFF.

The chain carries TRBV5-6 and TRBJ2-7; 7 positions match TRBD1. Germline CDR1 SGHDT, CDR2 YYEEEE. The CDR3 is made up of 14 amino acids. The J segment lost 1 base and the V segment lost 0 bases, leaving 1 base of the junction unmatched. CDR3 bases: TGTGCCAGCAGCTTGGGACAGGGATCCTACGAGCAGTACTTC. This encodes CASSLGQGSYEQYF.

V usage is TRBV6-6 and J usage is TRBJ1-5; 12 bases are a match to TRBD1. In germline, CDR1 is MNHNY, CDR2 SVGAGI (reference sequence). With 5 bases clipped from V and 0 bases from J, the junction kept 17 bases outside the gene matches. This CDR3 is built from 21 residues. CDR3 DNA sequence: TGTGCCAGCAGTCCAAAAGGTACCCCGGGACAGGGGGCGGATAGCAATCAGCCCCAGCATTTT. This translates into CASSPKGTPGQGADSNQPQHF.

J is TRBJ1-2 and V is TRBV5-1, with 7 bases matching TRBD1. CDR1 and CDR2 from the germline V gene are SGHRS and YFSETQ. After removal of 0 bases from V and 4 bases from J, the junction contained 3 bases not matched to a gene. The CDR3 covers 14 residues. The CDR3 DNA reads TGCGCCAGCAGCTTGGCGCAGGGGGGCTATGGCTACACCTTC. This translates into CASSLAQGGYGYTF.

The chain uses TRBV9 and TRBJ2-3; 9 bases are shared with TRBD1. The CDR3 is made up of 17 amino acids. CDR1 and CDR2 (germline): SGDLS, YYNGEE. V shed 0 bases, J shed 3 bases, and the junction held 8 bases outside the gene matches. The CDR3 coding sequence is TGTGCCAGCAGCGTAGCCCAGGACAGGGGCGTAACAGATACGCAGTATTTT. This gives the protein CASSVAQDRGVTDTQYF.

The chain carries TRBV7-2 and TRBJ2-2, with 10 bases aligning to TRBD1. The junction had 7 bases not matched to a gene; V was cut back by 5 bases and J by 4 bases. Germline V CDR1 and CDR2: SGHTA, FQGNSA. CDR3 length equals 16 residues. As DNA, the CDR3 is TGTGCCAGCAGCAAGGGGGGGACAGGGGTCACCGGGGAGCTGTTTTTT. This encodes CASSKGGTGVTGELFF.

This clone was observed at least ten times. The V and J genes are TRBV27 and TRBJ1-1, with unresolved D. The CDR3 spans 16 residues. The V gene's germline CDR1 is MNHEY and CDR2 SMNVEV (reference sequence). With 7 bases removed from V and 0 bases from J, the gap between germline ends came to 18 bases. In DNA, the CDR3 is TGTGCCAGCATCCCCACGGGGTCGGGAATGAACACTGAAGCTTTCTTT. It specifies CASIPTGSGMNTEAFF.